The clone carrying this T cell receptor (beta chain) was counted at least ten times. Its target is not known. Amplification of TCR beta CDR3 regions used RNA transcripts. HTBI-primed first-round RT-PCR preceded second-round multiplex PCR. TCRdb reprocessed the multiplex PCR reads with MiXCR, giving one entry per CDR3 protein. The table has about 1.2 million distinct CDR3 sequences, about two fifths seen once; the top ten hold 11%. The record originates from a study of Graves' ophthalmopathy and Graves' hyperthyroidism. Broader study findings: A classifier, a 13-signature model, separated ophthalmopathy from stable hyperthyroidism with approximately 88% sensitivity and approximately 81% specificity. Also, most clonotypes expanded in the thyroid above 0.001 frequency appeared in blood.

Looked up from germline, CDR1 is SNHLY and CDR2 is FYNNEI. The V and J ends lost 6 bases and 7 bases respectively, with 13 bases between them. The CDR3 extends over 13 amino acids. The hyperthyroidism patients had a new diagnosis of under 2 months' duration and were aged 18 to 65. Other autoimmune disease, uncontrolled infection, pregnancy and lactation led to exclusion. This rearrangement joins TRBV2 to TRBJ1-5; D gene uncertain. Sequencing was carried out using peripheral blood or thyroid tissue (not recorded which). The sequence derives from an adult man with Graves' hyperthyroidism. CDR3: CASRPVGWQPQHF. The CDR3 DNA follows: TGTGCCAGCAGACCCGTCGGTTGGCAGCCCCAGCATTTT.